The 8 T cell receptor beta chains below all came from one sample that was sequenced in a study of T cell clones after liver transplantation. TCRdb's table, derived via immunoSEQ multiplex PCR, lists solely in-frame clones and lacks some. The sample holds 25,000 to 35,000 clones, more than 90% seen once. Sequences were derived from CD8+ T cells from blood, sampled 12 months after liver transplant. The receptors were gathered from a human patient who received a liver transplant. Part of the T cell pool may stem from the graft donor.

The CDR3: CASFDGNTGELFF. The DNA for the CDR3 is TGCGCCAGCTTTGACGGGAACACCGGGGAGCTGTTTTTT. The rearrangement links TRBV10-1 to TRBJ2-2; D not resolved. The V gene's germline CDR1 is WNHNN and CDR2 SYGVQD (reference sequence). The CDR3 contains 13 residues. Trimming shortened V by 8 bases and J by 1 base, and 8 bases separated the two germline ends.

V gene TRBV9 combines with J gene TRBJ2-5; possible D gene TRBD1, 5 bases. The CDR3 runs 14 residues. Per the germline V gene, CDR1 is SGDLS and CDR2 is YYNGEE. Between the trimmed V and J ends, which lost 0 bases and 5 bases, there was a span of 11 bases. CDR3 region: CASSVEGVTETQYF. CDR3 DNA sequence: TGTGCCAGCAGCGTAGAAGGGGTCACGGAGACCCAGTACTTC.

In its sample, this clone was seen once. The chain is built from TRBV7-8 and TRBJ2-7; possibly TRBD2 for D (5 bases). In germline, CDR1 is SGHVS, CDR2 FQNEAQ. V shed 5 bases and J shed 5 bases, with 16 bases lying between them. This CDR3 is built from 14 residues. The CDR3 DNA sequence: TGTGCCAGCAGCAGAGGGAACGCTGGGAACGAGCAGTACTTC. Its translation is CASSRGNAGNEQYF.

The chain combines TRBV27 with TRBJ2-5; D is undetermined. V lost 8 bases and J lost 2, with 9 bases in between. This CDR3 has 12 amino acids. Germline V lookup: CDR1 MNHEY, CDR2 SMNVEV (reference sequence). As DNA, the CDR3 is TGTGCCAGCCGAGACGGTCAAGAGACCCAGTACTTC. Amino acids: CASRDGQETQYF.

V is TRBV4-1 and J is TRBJ2-7; D is perhaps TRBD1 (8 bases). The CDR3 runs to 14 residues. Germline CDR1 and CDR2: MGHRA and YSYEKL. With 5 bases removed from V and 4 bases from J, the gap between germline ends came to 15 bases. For the CDR3, the DNA is TGCGCCAGCAGCATCGGACAGGGAGGGTACGAGCAGTACTTC. As protein: CASSIGQGGYEQYF.

This chain joins TRBV27 and TRBJ2-3; no clear D gene. The CDR3 has 13 residues. Per germline, CDR1 MNHEY and CDR2 SMNVEV (reference sequence). V was trimmed by 4 bases and J by 2 bases, leaving 7 bases between them. The CDR3 coding sequence is TGTGCCAGCAGTTCAACCCACACAGATACGCAGTATTTT. Amino acid sequence: CASSSTHTDTQYF.

The rearrangement joins TRBV5-1 to TRBJ2-7; 10 nucleotides align to TRBD2. V dropped 5 bases and J dropped 2; count of bases not matched to a gene: 7. In germline, CDR1 is SGHRS, CDR2 YFSETQ. The CDR3 consists of 15 residues. The CDR3 loop is CASRGELAGPYEQYF. CDR3 sequence (DNA): TGCGCCAGCAGAGGTGAACTAGCGGGACCCTACGAGCAGTACTTC.

The genes are TRBV19 and TRBJ1-5, with D unresolved. CDR1 is LNHDA and CDR2 is SQIVND in the germline V gene (reference sequence). Trimming removed 1 base at V and 0 bases at J, with 7 bases between. This CDR3 comprises 15 residues. CDR3 in amino acids: CASSIADDSNQPQHF. The CDR3 nucleotides read TGTGCCAGTAGTATAGCGGACGATAGCAATCAGCCCCAGCATTTT.